The 25 T cell receptor beta chains below all came from one sample that was sequenced in a study of beta chain features in type 1 diabetes. General study results and limits: Shorter TCRB CDR3s, moderately but significantly so, were found in Type 1 diabetes patients in all four CD4+ subsets.

Expressed TCRB transcripts were sequenced, since all the RNA that had been isolated was reverse transcribed. Produced via immunoSEQ multiplex PCR; TCRdb's table is partial and in-frame only. The sample holds about 710,000 clones, about an eighth seen once. No antigen has been identified for these receptors. Sequenced input: naive CD4+ T cells from blood. These receptors all stem from a young man with type 1 diabetes.

The rearrangement uses TRBV4-3 and TRBJ2-7; D unresolved. Germline CDR1 and CDR2: LGHNA and YSLEER. This CDR3 has 13 amino acids. Deletions cut 0 bases from V and 6 bases from J, with 9 bases between. The CDR3 sequence is CASSQEDLREQYF. CDR3 in DNA: TGCGCCAGCAGCCAAGAAGACCTTCGCGAGCAGTACTTC.

This clone was picked up a small number of times. The CDR3 coding sequence is TGTGCCAGCAGCTTCACGACAGGGGCGTACAATGAGCAGTTCTTC. Protein: CASSFTTGAYNEQFF. The chain links TRBV5-4 to TRBJ2-1, with 8 positions matching TRBD1. This CDR3 spans 15 amino acids. Germline V gives CDR1 SGHNT, CDR2 YYREEE (reference sequence). Trimming at V came to 2 bases and at J to 4 bases, leaving 5 bases not matched to a gene.

On this clone itself: Germline is not matched at one junction end, which may reflect a read error. This same CDR3 is encoded by further DNA sequences in the sample. V and J are TRBV18 and TRBJ2-3; no definite D call. This CDR3 has 11 amino acids. The germline CDR1 and CDR2 sequences are KGHSH and LQKENI. CDR3 sequence: CASSPQDTQYF. As DNA, the CDR3 is TGTGCCAGCTCGCCACAAGATACGCAGTATTTT.

There are a few counts of this clone. The V call is TRBV7-2, the J call TRBJ1-2; weak D call: TRBD1 (6 bases). This CDR3 comprises 16 residues. Germline assignment: CDR1 SGHTA and CDR2 FQGNSA. V was shortened by 0 bases and J by 11 bases, with 22 bases between the two germline ends. The CDR3 loop reads CASSLAVWDKDPFYTF. The DNA of the CDR3 is TGTGCCAGCAGCTTAGCAGTTTGGGACAAGGACCCTTTTTACACCTTC.

The V gene is TRBV10-3, the J gene TRBJ2-7, with TRBD2 matching over 14 bases. Germline lookup yields CDR1 ENHRY and CDR2 SYGVKD. The CDR3 spans 15 residues. With 7 bases clipped from V and 3 bases from J, the junction kept 5 bases outside the gene matches. The CDR3 reads CAITSGTSGSYEQYF. In DNA form, the CDR3 reads TGTGCCATCACCTCCGGGACTAGCGGGAGCTACGAGCAGTACTTC.

The chain recombines TRBV5-1 with TRBJ2-7, with 8 bases fitting TRBD2. The germline V gene has CDR1 SGHRS and CDR2 YFSETQ. V lost 0 bases, J lost 0 bases, and 5 bases stayed unmatched. This CDR3 is 16 amino acids long. CDR3 loop: CASSLETSVYSYEQYF. CDR3 nucleotides: TGCGCCAGCAGCTTGGAGACTAGCGTTTACTCCTACGAGCAGTACTTC. The whole variable domain, filled in from reference TRBV5-1 and TRBJ2-7, reads KAGVTQTPRYLIKTRGQQVTLSCSPISGHRSVSWYQQTPGQGLQFLFEYFSETQRNKGNFPGRFSGRQFSNSRSEMNVSTLELGDSALYLCASSLETSVYSYEQYFGPGTRLTVT.

This chain uses TRBV2 with TRBJ2-1; 14 bases are a match to TRBD2. CDR3 length equals 14 residues. CDR1 SNHLY and CDR2 FYNNEI come from the germline V gene. Losses at the gene ends were 6 bases for V and 7 bases for J; bases not matched to a gene: 2. Here the CDR3 reads CASRGLAGGNEQFF. CDR3 DNA: TGTGCCAGCAGAGGACTAGCGGGAGGTAATGAGCAGTTCTTC.

This clone was detected only a few times. The rearrangement uses TRBV2 and TRBJ2-7; D call uncertain. The CDR3 is 13 amino acids. Looked up from germline, CDR1 is SNHLY and CDR2 is FYNNEI. The V and J ends lost 1 base and 2 bases respectively, with 6 bases between them. CDR3 in DNA: TGTGCCAGCAGTGAAGGGTGGACCTACGAGCAGTACTTC. It encodes CASSEGWTYEQYF.

The chain's CDR3 is CASSPGGRTDTQYF. As DNA, the CDR3 is TGTGCCAGCAGTCCTGGGGGCCGCACAGATACGCAGTATTTT. The genes are TRBV27 and TRBJ2-3, with D possibly being TRBD1 (6 bases). The CDR3 is 14 residues long. Looked up from germline, CDR1 is MNHEY and CDR2 is SMNVEV (reference sequence). The V and J ends lost 5 bases and 1 base respectively, with 10 bases between them.

There are a few counts of this clone. The chain employs TRBV7-2 and TRBJ2-3; D unresolved. Between the trimmed V and J ends, which lost 0 bases and 4 bases, there was a span of 8 bases. CDR1 and CDR2 from the germline V gene are SGHTA and FQGNSA. The CDR3 totals 14 residues. The CDR3 here is CASSLALAADTQYF. CDR3 sequence (DNA): TGTGCCAGCAGCTTAGCCCTGGCCGCAGATACGCAGTATTTT.

The chain employs TRBV2 and TRBJ2-2, with 8 nucleotides matching TRBD1. This CDR3 contains 15 residues. Germline V CDR1 and CDR2: SNHLY, FYNNEI. Germline trimming cut 7 bases from V and 6 bases from J; bases unmatched to any gene: 10. The CDR3 DNA reads TGTGCCAGCACTAGGGACAGGCAGGACGCCGGGGAGCTGTTTTTT. Its translation: CASTRDRQDAGELFF.

The chain has TRBV7-2 and TRBJ1-1, with 7 bases matching TRBD1. Unmatched junction bases numbered 6, after V lost 10 bases and J lost 1 base. Germline values: CDR1 SGHTA, CDR2 FQGNSA. This CDR3 region has 13 residues. DNA for the CDR3: TGTGCCACACAACAGGGGCCGAACACTGAAGCTTTCTTT. Translated: CATQQGPNTEAFF.

There are a few counts of this clone. This rearrangement joins TRBV18 to TRBJ2-7, with TRBD2 as a possible D gene (5 bases). CDR1 and CDR2 from the germline V gene are KGHSH and LQKENI. The ends were cut back, 3 bases at V and 12 bases at J, with 18 bases in the middle. The CDR3 has 13 amino acids. The CDR3 loop is CASSPGTRQGRYF. DNA of the CDR3: TGTGCCAGCTCACCGGGAACTAGGCAAGGGCGGTACTTC.

This clone was observed a handful of times. The V gene is TRBV18, the J gene TRBJ1-2, with 10 bases fitting TRBD1. The V gene's germline CDR1 is KGHSH and CDR2 LQKENI. Trimming removed 4 bases from V and 8 bases from J; junction bases left unmatched: 10. The CDR3 runs to 15 residues. The DNA for the CDR3 is TGTGCCAGCTCACTGAGCCGGGACAGGGGAGGAGGCTACACCTTC. Translating gives CASSLSRDRGGGYTF. Looking up the rest from reference TRBV18 and TRBJ1-2 gives the full variable domain: NAGVMQNPRHLVRRRGQEARLRCSPMKGHSHVYWYRQLPEEGLKFMVYLQKENIIDESGMPKERFSAEFPKEGPSILRIQQVVRGDSAAYFCASSLSRDRGGGYTFGSGTRLTVV.

CDR3 sequence: CASSLGQAPYGYTF. The CDR3 DNA sequence: TGCGCCAGCAGCTTGGGGCAGGCCCCCTATGGCTACACCTTC. This chain links TRBV5-1 with TRBJ1-2, with D unclear. Germline values: CDR1 SGHRS, CDR2 YFSETQ. This CDR3 region has 14 residues. The V end lost 0 bases, the J end lost 4 bases, and 10 bases lay between the germline ends.

Of note for this clone: This sample also contains other DNA sequences that code for the same CDR3. The CDR3 coding sequence is TGTGCCTGGAGAGGACAGGGGGCTACTGAAGCTTTCTTT. Its translation is CAWRGQGATEAFF. The V and J genes are TRBV30 and TRBJ1-1; 11 bases match TRBD1. CDR3 length: 13 amino acids. Germline CDR1 reads GTSNPN; CDR2 reads SVGIG (reference sequence). V shed 3 bases and J 5 bases; nucleotides not matched to a gene: 2. Combining the CDR3 with reference TRBV30 and TRBJ1-1 gives the whole variable domain SQTIHQWPATLVQPVGSPLSLECTVEGTSNPNLYWYRQAAGRGLQLLFYSVGIGQISSEVPQNLSASRPQDRQFILSSKKLLLSDSGFYLCAWRGQGATEAFFGQGTRLTVV.

Comments on this clone: The same CDR3 also results from other DNA sequences found in this sample. The chain couples TRBV30 to TRBJ1-5, with D perhaps TRBD1 (5 bases). V lost 0 bases and J 7 bases, leaving 10 bases between the germline ends. Germline CDR1 GTSNPN, CDR2 SVGIG (reference sequence). The CDR3 has 13 residues. CDR3 amino acids: CAWSVSGTQPQHF. As DNA, the CDR3 is TGTGCCTGGAGTGTATCAGGGACCCAGCCCCAGCATTTT.

The chain employs TRBV14 and TRBJ2-3; D remains ambiguous. Germline CDR1 SGHDN, CDR2 FVKESK. There are 12 residues in the CDR3. Deletions cut 4 bases from V and 6 bases from J, with 8 bases between. The CDR3 protein is CASSPRRDTQYF. CDR3 coding DNA: TGTGCCAGCAGCCCTCGGCGTGATACGCAGTATTTT.

V usage is TRBV5-1 and J usage is TRBJ2-1; 7 positions match TRBD2. This CDR3 spans 16 amino acids. CDR1 is SGHRS and CDR2 is YFSETQ in the germline V gene. With V trimmed by 0 bases and J by 0 bases, 3 bases remained unmatched. The CDR3 spells CASSLVPGGSYNEQFF. The DNA of the CDR3 is TGCGCCAGCAGCTTGGTACCGGGAGGCTCCTACAATGAGCAGTTCTTC.

The V gene is TRBV9, the J gene TRBJ2-1, with TRBD1 matching 7 bases. Trimming cost V 4 bases and J 7 bases; bases outside gene matches: 5. The CDR3 has 13 residues. The germline gives CDR1 SGDLS, CDR2 YYNGEE. CDR3 DNA: TGTGCCAGCAGCAAACAACAGGGGAATGAGCAGTTCTTC. It codes for CASSKQQGNEQFF.

The CDR3 DNA reads TGCGCCAGCAGCCAAGGCGGGGCTCCCTACGAGCAGTACTTC. This translates into CASSQGGAPYEQYF. The rearrangement uses TRBV4-1 and TRBJ2-7; possible D gene TRBD2, 6 bases. The ends were cut back, 1 base at V and 2 bases at J, with 9 bases in the middle. Germline V CDR1 and CDR2: MGHRA, YSYEKL. CDR3 size: 14 residues.

J is TRBJ2-1 and V is TRBV7-9; TRBD1 matches at 7 bases. CDR1 and CDR2 (germline): SEHNR, FQNEAQ (reference sequence). With V trimmed by 2 bases and J by 11 bases, 12 bases remained unmatched. The CDR3 covers 15 residues. The CDR3, as DNA: TGTGCCAGCAGCTTAAGGCAGTGGACAGGAAGTCAGCAGTTCTTC. The encoded protein is CASSLRQWTGSQQFF.

This clone was observed a few times. The chain couples TRBV29-1 to TRBJ2-5; TRBD1 matches at 9 bases. The CDR3 consists of 12 residues. The V segment lost 7 bases and the J segment 4 bases; nucleotides outside the gene matches: 4. Germline V gene lookup returns CDR1 SQVTM and CDR2 ANQGSEA. CDR3 loop: CSGTGGAETQYF. The CDR3 DNA sequence: TGCAGCGGTACAGGGGGCGCAGAGACCCAGTACTTC.

This clone was picked up a small number of times. The V gene is TRBV7-2, the J gene TRBJ2-7, with D tentatively TRBD2 (6 bases). Germline CDR1 is SGHTA and CDR2 is FQGNSA. The CDR3 has 15 residues. The V end was cut by 5 bases, the J end by 5 bases, with 19 bases between. The CDR3 is CASSPGSGKWNEQYF. The CDR3 region has the DNA TGTGCCAGCAGCCCTGGTAGCGGCAAGTGGAACGAGCAGTACTTC.

The rearrangement joins TRBV5-4 to TRBJ2-7; TRBD2 matches at 8 bases. The CDR3 spans 16 residues. The trim removed 1 base at V and 5 bases at J, leaving 11 bases unmatched. Per germline, CDR1 SGHNT and CDR2 YYREEE (reference sequence). CDR3 sequence (DNA): TGTGCCAGCAGCTTGCAGCGGGGGCACCCAGGGGACGAGCAGTACTTC. This gives the protein CASSLQRGHPGDEQYF. Complete variable domain (other parts from reference TRBV5-4 and TRBJ2-7): ETGVTQSPTHLIKTRGQQVTLRCSSQSGHNTVSWYQQALGQGPQFIFQYYREEENGRGNFPPRFSGLQFPNYSSELNVNALELDDSALYLCASSLQRGHPGDEQYFGPGTRLTVT.